The 31 T cell receptor beta chains below all came from one sample that was sequenced in a study of STAT5B mutations in CD4+ large granular lymphocyte leukemia. Clones were sequenced by immunoSEQ multiplex PCR, and TCRdb holds only the in-frame ones, with some missing. The profile shows tens of thousands of clones, about 86% of them singletons. The material sequenced was CD4+ T cells from blood buffy coats. The source of these receptors is a human donor in good health.

As concerns this clone: One junction end disagrees with the germline gene, perhaps due to a read error. V gene TRBV6-1 combines with J gene TRBJ2-6; 7 bases line up with TRBD2. Germline lookup yields CDR1 MNHNS and CDR2 SASEGT. The CDR3 has 13 amino acids. CDR3 DNA sequence: TGCGGGGGGTCGCACTCTGGGGCCAACGTCCTGACTTTC. This gives the protein CGGSHSGANVLTF.

In its sample, this clone was seen a few times. The chain combines TRBV10-3 with TRBJ2-7; 10 nucleotides align to TRBD1. The CDR3 contains 14 residues. Germline CDR1 reads ENHRY; CDR2 reads SYGVKD. Germline trimming cut 3 bases from V and 4 bases from J; bases unmatched to any gene: 3. This chain's CDR3 is CAISDRDRGYEQYF. CDR3 DNA: TGTGCCATCAGTGACCGGGACAGGGGTTACGAGCAGTACTTC.

The CDR3: CASSLKRGQGETQYF. Written as DNA, the CDR3 is TGTGCCAGCAGCTTGAAGCGGGGACAGGGAGAGACCCAGTACTTC. The chain uses TRBV5-4 and TRBJ2-5; 9 positions agree with TRBD1. J lost 4 bases, V lost 1 base, and 5 bases had no gene match. This CDR3 has 15 residues. The germline V gene has CDR1 SGHNT and CDR2 YYREEE (reference sequence).

The chain links TRBV29-1 to TRBJ1-2, with no clear D. This CDR3 has 12 residues. Trimming shortened V by 2 bases and J by 4 bases, and 8 bases separated the two germline ends. Germline loops: CDR1 SQVTM, CDR2 ANQGSEA. The CDR3 protein is CSVERVSYGYTF. CDR3 nucleotides: TGCAGCGTTGAAAGGGTGAGCTATGGCTACACCTTC.

This chain connects TRBV19 to TRBJ1-2; perhaps TRBD1 as D (6 bases). The CDR3 length is 13 residues. Germline V gives CDR1 LNHDA, CDR2 SQIVND (reference sequence). V was shortened by 1 base and J by 6 bases, with 9 bases between the two germline ends. CDR3 nucleotide sequence: TGTGCCAGTAGTATAGGCAGGGGTGATGGCTACACCTTC. Its protein is CASSIGRGDGYTF.

The chain recombines TRBV19 with TRBJ2-1; TRBD1 or TRBD2 may be the D gene (5 bases each). Trimming cost V 7 bases and J 0 bases, with 19 bases left between them. CDR3 length: 17 amino acids. Germline values: CDR1 LNHDA, CDR2 SQIVND (reference sequence). CDR3 sequence (DNA): TGTGCCAGTACTCATGGGGGTGGCGGAAGCTCCTACAATGAGCAGTTCTTC. Translated, it gives CASTHGGGGSSYNEQFF.

This rearrangement joins TRBV11-3 to TRBJ2-5; the D is unclear. V was cut by 5 bases and J by 2 bases, with 12 bases left in between. The germline V gene has CDR1 SGHNT and CDR2 YENEEA. This CDR3 spans 14 amino acids. CDR3 in amino acids: CASSPLVGQETQYF. DNA for the CDR3: TGTGCCAGCAGCCCCCTTGTGGGGCAAGAGACCCAGTACTTC.

The chain uses TRBV4-2 and TRBJ2-3; 7 bases are a match to TRBD2. After removal of 0 bases from V and 0 bases from J, the junction contained 6 bases not matched to a gene. The CDR3 has 17 residues. Looked up from germline, CDR1 is LGHNA and CDR2 is YNFKEQ. The CDR3 region is CASSQDAWGGSTDTQYF. Written as DNA, the CDR3 is TGTGCCAGCAGCCAAGATGCGTGGGGGGGTAGCACAGATACGCAGTATTTT.

The chain couples TRBV19 to TRBJ2-1; possibly TRBD1 or TRBD2 for D (5 bases each). Germline CDR1 is LNHDA and CDR2 is SQIVND (reference sequence). The CDR3 loop spans 15 amino acids. With 6 bases removed from V and 6 bases from J, the gap between germline ends came to 18 bases. CDR3 DNA sequence: TGTGCCAGTAGGGTCGGTTCCGGGGCGGTCAATGAGCAGTTCTTC. Its translation: CASRVGSGAVNEQFF.

CDR3: CASSHGTGKTEAFF. The CDR3 DNA follows: TGCGCCAGCAGCCATGGGACAGGGAAAACTGAAGCTTTCTTT. V and J are TRBV5-1 and TRBJ1-1; 9 nucleotides line up with TRBD1. CDR1 SGHRS and CDR2 YFSETQ come from the germline V gene. The J segment lost 5 bases and the V segment lost 4 bases, leaving 6 bases of the junction unmatched. CDR3 length equals 14 residues. The full variable domain, its missing parts supplied by reference TRBV5-1 and TRBJ1-1, is KAGVTQTPRYLIKTRGQQVTLSCSPISGHRSVSWYQQTPGQGLQFLFEYFSETQRNKGNFPGRFSGRQFSNSRSEMNVSTLELGDSALYLCASSHGTGKTEAFFGQGTRLTVV.

The chain is built from TRBV9 and TRBJ2-1, with unresolved D. Germline loops: CDR1 SGDLS, CDR2 YYNGEE. This CDR3 region has 13 residues. V was clipped by 0 bases and J by 6 bases, with 7 bases between them. In DNA form, the CDR3 reads TGTGCCAGCAGCGTAGCATTGAGCAATGAGCAGTTCTTC. Its protein is CASSVALSNEQFF.

The gene calls are TRBV7-3 and TRBJ2-3; possibly TRBD2 for D (6 bases). This CDR3 is built from 14 residues. With 6 bases removed from V and 5 bases from J, the gap between germline ends came to 15 bases. Germline V CDR1 and CDR2: SGHTA, FQGTGA. The CDR3 loop reads CASSLSGTEDTQYF. For the CDR3, the DNA is TGTGCCAGCAGTCTGTCAGGGACTGAAGATACGCAGTATTTT.

This chain links TRBV2 with TRBJ2-2; D not certain. V lost 4 bases and J lost 7, with 7 bases in between. This CDR3 is built from 12 residues. Germline lookup yields CDR1 SNHLY and CDR2 FYNNEI. The CDR3 protein is CASSADGGELFF. CDR3 bases: TGTGCCAGCAGTGCGGACGGCGGGGAGCTGTTTTTT. The variable domain in full, completed from reference TRBV2 and TRBJ2-2, reads EPEVTQTPSHQVTQMGQEVILRCVPISNHLYFYWYRQILGQKVEFLVSFYNNEISEKSEIFDDQFSVERPDGSNFTLKIRSTKLEDSAMYFCASSADGGELFFGEGSRLTVL.

The chain combines TRBV5-1 with TRBJ2-5; 10 nucleotides agree with TRBD1. The CDR3 runs 14 residues. Germline V lookup: CDR1 SGHRS, CDR2 YFSETQ. Losses at the gene ends were 6 bases for V and 4 bases for J; bases not matched to a gene: 6. The CDR3 reads CASKTTGGLETQYF. The CDR3 nucleotides are TGCGCCAGCAAAACGACAGGGGGCCTAGAGACCCAGTACTTC. Together with reference TRBV5-1 and TRBJ2-5, the CDR3 gives the full variable domain: KAGVTQTPRYLIKTRGQQVTLSCSPISGHRSVSWYQQTPGQGLQFLFEYFSETQRNKGNFPGRFSGRQFSNSRSEMNVSTLELGDSALYLCASKTTGGLETQYFGPGTRLLVL.

The V call is TRBV19, the J call TRBJ1-1; D remains ambiguous. Germline V lookup: CDR1 LNHDA, CDR2 SQIVND (reference sequence). This CDR3 region has 14 residues. V was pared by 1 base and J by 0 bases, with 6 bases between. CDR3 sequence: CASSIAKLNTEAFF. The DNA for the CDR3 is TGTGCCAGTAGTATAGCCAAGCTGAACACTGAAGCTTTCTTT.

This chain joins TRBV11-3 and TRBJ2-1; D remains unclear. V was cut by 3 bases and J by 9 bases, with 6 bases left in between. The germline V gene has CDR1 SGHNT and CDR2 YENEEA. The CDR3 is made up of 11 amino acids. The CDR3 sequence is CASSFIGEQFF. DNA of the CDR3: TGTGCCAGCAGCTTTATAGGTGAGCAGTTCTTC.

V usage is TRBV19 and J usage is TRBJ1-2; D is unclear. V gave up 7 bases and J gave up 4 bases, with 10 bases separating them. The CDR3 runs 12 residues. The germline V gene encodes CDR1 LNHDA and CDR2 SQIVND (reference sequence). CDR3 amino acids: CASNSDIYGYTF. In nucleotides, the CDR3 is TGTGCCAGTAATTCCGATATCTATGGCTACACCTTC. The variable domain in full, with the rest retrieved from reference TRBV19 and TRBJ1-2, is DGGITQSPKYLFRKEGQNVTLSCEQNLNHDAMYWYRQDPGQGLRLIYYSQIVNDFQKGDIAEGYSVSREKKESFPLTVTSAQKNPTAFYLCASNSDIYGYTFGSGTRLTVV.

The chain employs TRBV20-1 and TRBJ1-2; no clear D gene. The CDR3 covers 11 residues. The germline V gene has CDR1 DFQATT and CDR2 SNEGSKA (reference sequence). The V and J ends lost 3 bases and 7 bases respectively, with 9 bases between them. The CDR3, as DNA: TGCAGTGCTAGTAACTCAGGTGGCTACACCTTC. Its translation is CSASNSGGYTF.

The V call is TRBV28, the J call TRBJ1-2; TRBD1 aligns across 12 bases. Losses at the gene ends were 8 bases for V and 6 bases for J; bases not matched to a gene: 7. The CDR3 totals 14 residues. Germline values: CDR1 MDHEN, CDR2 SYDVKM. DNA of the CDR3: TGTGCCAGCCATGAGGGACAGGGGGCGGATGGCTACACCTTC. Its protein product is CASHEGQGADGYTF.

The chain recombines TRBV5-4 with TRBJ1-2; TRBD1 matches at 9 bases. The CDR3 runs 14 residues. V was clipped by 3 bases and J by 7 bases; unmatched bases: 7. Per the germline V gene, CDR1 is SGHNT and CDR2 is YYREEE (reference sequence). The CDR3 loop reads CASSSGQGQGGYTF. As DNA, the CDR3 is TGTGCCAGCAGCTCCGGACAGGGGCAGGGTGGCTACACCTTC. Combining the CDR3 with reference TRBV5-4 and TRBJ1-2 gives the whole variable domain ETGVTQSPTHLIKTRGQQVTLRCSSQSGHNTVSWYQQALGQGPQFIFQYYREEENGRGNFPPRFSGLQFPNYSSELNVNALELDDSALYLCASSSGQGQGGYTFGSGTRLTVV.

This clone was seen a single time. The genes are TRBV11-3 and TRBJ2-2; D unclear. Germline V gene data show CDR1 as SGHNT and CDR2 as YENEEA. The CDR3 spans 16 residues. With 5 bases removed from V and 1 base from J, the gap between germline ends came to 14 bases. CDR3 DNA sequence: TGTGCCAGCAGCCCATTTGGACCGAAGAACACCGGGGAGCTGTTTTTT. Translation gives CASSPFGPKNTGELFF.

V is TRBV5-1 and J is TRBJ1-6; D perhaps matches TRBD1 (5 bases). CDR3 length equals 15 residues. Germline lookup yields CDR1 SGHRS and CDR2 YFSETQ. Trimming cost V 0 bases and J 10 bases, with 14 bases left between them. In DNA, the CDR3 is TGCGCCAGCAGCTTGGTGGCAGGGAGGGACTCACCCCTCCACTTT. This gives the protein CASSLVAGRDSPLHF.

This clone was observed a single time. The V call is TRBV29-1, the J call TRBJ2-7; maybe TRBD1 (5 bases). This CDR3 is 13 amino acids long. Between the trimmed V and J ends, which lost 0 bases and 2 bases, there was a span of 8 bases. Germline V CDR1 and CDR2: SQVTM, ANQGSEA. In DNA, the CDR3 is TGCAGCGTTGAAGACAGGGTCGCCTACGAGCAGTACTTC. Encoded protein: CSVEDRVAYEQYF.

This chain connects TRBV15 to TRBJ1-1, with unresolved D. This CDR3 comprises 11 residues. The germline V gene encodes CDR1 LNHNV and CDR2 YYDKDF (reference sequence). Trimming took off 0 bases at V and 8 bases at J, with 4 bases between the two ends. CDR3 DNA sequence: TGTGCCACCAGCAGAGACAGGGAAGCTTTCTTT. Translation: CATSRDREAFF.

This clone has a single count. The chain couples TRBV6-1 to TRBJ1-2, with unresolved D. The CDR3 has 14 residues. Germline CDR1 and CDR2: MNHNS and SASEGT. Trimming removed 6 bases at V and 7 bases at J, with 18 bases between. The CDR3, as DNA: TGTGCCAGCAGACCATCGTGGCAAGAAGGTGGCTACACCTTC. Translating gives CASRPSWQEGGYTF.

V gene TRBV4-1 combines with J gene TRBJ2-7, with D possibly TRBD1 on 6 matching bases. V was cut by 4 bases and J by 0 bases, with 10 bases left in between. The CDR3 consists of 14 residues. Germline loops: CDR1 MGHRA, CDR2 YSYEKL. Here the CDR3 reads CASSLDRFSYEQYF. CDR3 coding DNA: TGCGCCAGCAGCCTAGACAGGTTCTCCTACGAGCAGTACTTC.

The J gene is TRBJ2-2, the V gene TRBV11-3; 8 bases agree with TRBD2. Germline trimming cut 1 base from V and 3 bases from J; bases unmatched to any gene: 4. From germline, CDR1 is SGHNT and CDR2 YENEEA. The CDR3 spans 16 residues. The CDR3 coding sequence is TGTGCCAGCAGCTTAGCGGGACTAGGCCACACCGGGGAGCTGTTTTTT. As protein: CASSLAGLGHTGELFF.

The rearrangement uses TRBV5-4 and TRBJ2-1; 12 bases align to TRBD2. The ends lost 3 bases at V and 0 bases at J; junction bases unmatched: 4. The CDR3 consists of 17 residues. The germline gives CDR1 SGHNT, CDR2 YYREEE (reference sequence). The DNA of the CDR3 is TGTGCCAGCAGCTCGGGACTAGCGGGCGACTCCTACAATGAGCAGTTCTTC. It specifies CASSSGLAGDSYNEQFF.

The J gene is TRBJ1-6, the V gene TRBV28; 9 bases align to TRBD1. Unmatched junction bases numbered 6, after V lost 5 bases and J lost 7 bases. The CDR3 is 15 amino acids. CDR1 MDHEN and CDR2 SYDVKM come from the germline V gene. The CDR3 reads CASSPRDRENSPLHF. DNA for the CDR3: TGTGCCAGCAGTCCGCGGGACAGGGAAAATTCACCCCTCCACTTT.

This chain links TRBV27 with TRBJ1-1, with D hard to call. The CDR3 is 16 residues long. CDR1 and CDR2 from the germline V gene are MNHEY and SMNVEV (reference sequence). Deletions cut 7 bases from V and 0 bases from J, with 18 bases between. The CDR3 region is CASTPYGWGLNTEAFF. The CDR3 DNA sequence: TGTGCCAGCACCCCCTACGGGTGGGGATTGAACACTGAAGCTTTCTTT.

The J gene is TRBJ2-7, the V gene TRBV6-5; D not resolved. Germline values: CDR1 MNHEY, CDR2 SVGAGI. The CDR3 length is 14 residues. V lost 6 bases to trimming and J lost 2 bases, with 14 bases between them. CDR3 protein: CASSRVHRTYEQYF. CDR3 bases: TGTGCCAGCAGCCGGGTCCATAGAACCTACGAGCAGTACTTC.